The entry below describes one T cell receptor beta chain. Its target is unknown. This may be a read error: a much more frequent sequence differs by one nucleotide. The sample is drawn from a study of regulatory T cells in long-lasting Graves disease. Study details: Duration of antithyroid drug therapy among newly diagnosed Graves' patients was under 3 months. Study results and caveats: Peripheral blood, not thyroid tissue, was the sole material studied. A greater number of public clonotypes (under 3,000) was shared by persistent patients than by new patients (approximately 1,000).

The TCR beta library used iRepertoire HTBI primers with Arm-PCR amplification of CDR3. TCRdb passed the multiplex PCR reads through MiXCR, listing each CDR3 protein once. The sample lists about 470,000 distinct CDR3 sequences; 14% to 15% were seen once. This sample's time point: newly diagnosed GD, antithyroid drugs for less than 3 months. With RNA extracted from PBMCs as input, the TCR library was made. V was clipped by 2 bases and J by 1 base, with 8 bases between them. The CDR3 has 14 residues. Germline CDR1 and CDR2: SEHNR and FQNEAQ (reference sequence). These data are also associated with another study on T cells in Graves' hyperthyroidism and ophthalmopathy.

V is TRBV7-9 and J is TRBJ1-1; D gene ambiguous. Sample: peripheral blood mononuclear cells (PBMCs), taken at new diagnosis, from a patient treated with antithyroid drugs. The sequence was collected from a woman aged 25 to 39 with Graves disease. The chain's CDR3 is CASSLPPANTEAFF. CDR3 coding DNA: TGTGCCAGCAGCTTACCTCCAGCGAACACTGAAGCTTTCTTT.